The sequence of this T cell receptor beta chain was determined in a study of synovial regulatory T cells in juvenile arthritis. TCRdb's copy holds only in-frame clones and misses some; the assay was immunoSEQ multiplex PCR. This table lists several thousand clones. Germline V gene sequence: CDR1 MNHNS, CDR2 SASEGT. This CDR3 is built from 14 residues. DNA for this receptor is not on file. Study-level results: CDR3 overlap with synovial Tregs was higher for iaTregs than other blood Tregs.

This clone ranks as medium-sized in terms of frequency. Its target is unknown. The chain joins TRBV6-1 to TRBJ1-5; lacking DNA, the TRBD1 call made by TCRdb goes unchecked. Material: Treg cells from blood. The subset here: remaining (HLA-DR-negative) circulating blood Treg cells. The receptor was derived from a donor aged 2-29 years with juvenile idiopathic arthritis. The CDR3 protein is CASSEGSTGQPQHF.